This TCR beta chain was recovered during a study of beta chain features in type 1 diabetes. The V end was cut by 4 bases, the J end by 5 bases, with 10 bases between. The CDR3 covers 12 residues. Germline V lookup: CDR1 SGHRS, CDR2 YFSETQ. Study results and limitations: Shortening that was moderate but significant affected the TCRB CDR3s of Type 1 diabetes patients in all four CD4+ subsets.

Since all of the isolated RNA was reverse transcribed, expressed TCRB transcripts were what got sequenced. Clones were sequenced by immunoSEQ multiplex PCR, and TCRdb holds only the in-frame ones, with some missing. This table has about 360,000 clones, roughly 12% appearing once. Comments on this clone: Its antigen remains unidentified.

This sequence originates from a woman under 30 with type 1 diabetes. The genes are TRBV5-1 and TRBJ2-7; weak D call: TRBD1 (6 bases). The sequenced sample consisted of naive CD4+ T cells from blood. The CDR3 here is CASSQQGHEQYF. CDR3 nucleotides: TGCGCCAGCAGCCAGCAGGGGCACGAGCAGTACTTC.